Listed here are 31 T cell receptor beta chains from one sample, sequenced in a study of blood T cell repertoires in COVID-19. TCRdb's table, derived via immunoSEQ multiplex PCR, lists solely in-frame clones and lacks some. Found here are over 50,000 clones, approximately 84% of them singletons; the top ten hold about 14%. The sequenced material came from peripheral blood. The receptors shown here come from a human donor in a cohort sampled during active COVID-19.

The chain uses TRBV29-1 and TRBJ2-3; 9 nucleotides line up with TRBD1. The CDR3 consists of 15 residues. The V and J ends lost 3 bases and 2 bases, in that order; junction bases with no gene match: 6. Germline V lookup: CDR1 SQVTM, CDR2 ANQGSEA. The CDR3 is CSVDSQGATTDTQYF. The CDR3 DNA follows: TGCAGCGTTGACTCACAGGGGGCGACCACAGATACGCAGTATTTT.

The V gene is TRBV6-6, the J gene TRBJ1-2; 8 bases map to TRBD1. The CDR3 has 16 residues. The V segment lost 2 bases and the J segment 3 bases; nucleotides outside the gene matches: 8. CDR1 is MNHNY and CDR2 is SVGAGI in the germline V gene (reference sequence). CDR3 DNA: TGTGCCAGCAGTTACGCTCCCCCGGACAGGGACTATGGCTACACCTTC. Translated, it gives CASSYAPPDRDYGYTF.

The genes are TRBV28 and TRBJ1-5; 8 bases fit TRBD1. The CDR3 length is 17 residues. Germline V gene sequence: CDR1 MDHEN, CDR2 SYDVKM. V gave up 6 bases and J gave up 0 bases; unmatched junction bases: 10. In nucleotides, the CDR3 is TGTGCCAGCAGACTGACAGGGGCCCTTTATAGCAATCAGCCCCAGCATTTT. Amino acids: CASRLTGALYSNQPQHF.

The chain joins TRBV2 to TRBJ1-5; no firm D call. The CDR3 contains 14 residues. V lost 1 base and J lost 4, with 8 bases in between. Germline-derived CDR1 and CDR2 are SNHLY and FYNNEI. The CDR3 is CASSEERINQPQHF. The CDR3 DNA follows: TGTGCCAGCAGTGAAGAGCGGATTAATCAGCCCCAGCATTTT. The complete variable domain, with remaining parts taken from reference TRBV2 and TRBJ1-5, reads EPEVTQTPSHQVTQMGQEVILRCVPISNHLYFYWYRQILGQKVEFLVSFYNNEISEKSEIFDDQFSVERPDGSNFTLKIRSTKLEDSAMYFCASSEERINQPQHFGDGTRLSIL.

The chain links TRBV3-1 (or the pseudogene TRBV3-2) to TRBJ1-3; 8 bases are a match to TRBD1. The trim removed 4 bases at V and 2 bases at J, leaving 4 bases unmatched. The germline V gene encodes CDR1 LGHDT and CDR2 YNNKEL (reference sequence). CDR3 length equals 15 residues. CDR3 region: CASSLLQGAGNTIYF. In DNA, the CDR3 is TGTGCCAGCAGCCTATTACAGGGGGCTGGAAACACCATATATTTT.

The chain links TRBV2 to TRBJ1-6; 10 bases line up with TRBD1. V lost 4 bases to trimming and J lost 5 bases; unmatched junction nucleotides: 5. Germline-derived CDR1 and CDR2 are SNHLY and FYNNEI. The length of the CDR3 is 16 residues. CDR3 coding DNA: TGTGCCAGCAGTGCAGACAGGGGGCGGAATAATTCACCCCTCCACTTT. Amino acid sequence: CASSADRGRNNSPLHF.

V gene TRBV7-9 combines with J gene TRBJ1-4; 8 bases align to TRBD1. With 2 bases clipped from V and 8 bases from J, the junction kept 4 bases outside the gene matches. CDR3 size: 14 residues. The germline CDR1 and CDR2 sequences are SEHNR and FQNEAQ (reference sequence). CDR3 bases: TGTGCCAGCAGCTTATCGGGACAGGTCGAAAAACTGTTTTTT. This gives the protein CASSLSGQVEKLFF.

V is TRBV19 and J is TRBJ2-3; D gene unclear. Between the trimmed V and J ends, which lost 5 bases and 0 bases, there was a span of 6 bases. From germline, CDR1 is LNHDA and CDR2 SQIVND (reference sequence). This CDR3 is 13 amino acids long. The CDR3 reads CASSETSTDTQYF. As DNA, the CDR3 is TGTGCCAGTAGTGAGACTAGCACAGATACGCAGTATTTT.

The rearrangement joins TRBV5-4 to TRBJ1-1; the match to TRBD1 covers 10 bases. The CDR3 extends over 14 amino acids. V trimming: 2 bases; J trimming: 6 bases; junction bases outside the gene matches: 4. Germline assignment: CDR1 SGHNT and CDR2 YYREEE (reference sequence). As DNA, the CDR3 is TGTGCCAGCAGCTTCGGACAGGGGGGCGCTGAAGCTTTCTTT. This codes for CASSFGQGGAEAFF.

The rearrangement links TRBV19 to TRBJ1-1; 7 bases match TRBD1. The CDR3 extends over 15 amino acids. Trimming cost V 5 bases and J 5 bases; bases outside gene matches: 11. Germline CDR1 and CDR2: LNHDA and SQIVND (reference sequence). The CDR3: CASSFNRQGWTEAFF. The CDR3 region has the DNA TGTGCCAGTAGTTTTAACCGACAGGGATGGACTGAAGCTTTCTTT.

In DNA form, the CDR3 reads TGTGCCAGCAGTTTGACAGGGTACTACGAGCAGTACTTC. It yields the protein CASSLTGYYEQYF. The V gene is TRBV28, the J gene TRBJ2-7, with 7 positions matching TRBD1. V lost 3 bases to trimming and J lost 3 bases; unmatched junction nucleotides: 2. The CDR3 is made up of 13 amino acids. The germline V gene encodes CDR1 MDHEN and CDR2 SYDVKM.

The chain recombines TRBV4-3 with TRBJ1-3; tentatively, D is TRBD1 (6 bases). V was shortened by 0 bases and J by 5 bases, with 11 bases between the two germline ends. The CDR3 has 15 residues. The germline CDR1 and CDR2 sequences are LGHNA and YSLEER. CDR3 in amino acids: CASSQERTVRNTIYF. DNA for the CDR3: TGCGCCAGCAGCCAAGAAAGGACAGTCAGAAACACCATATATTTT.

This clone was counted once. V is TRBV27 and J is TRBJ2-5, with 10 bases aligning to TRBD2. Germline V gene lookup returns CDR1 MNHEY and CDR2 SMNVEV (reference sequence). The length of the CDR3 is 16 residues. Trimming at V came to 6 bases and at J to 3 bases, leaving 10 bases not matched to a gene. CDR3 sequence: CASRGLWSGREETQYF. Written as DNA, the CDR3 is TGTGCCAGCAGGGGCCTTTGGAGCGGGAGGGAAGAGACCCAGTACTTC.

The chain couples TRBV15 to TRBJ1-2; 7 bases map to TRBD1. V shed 0 bases, J shed 4 bases, and the junction held 5 bases outside the gene matches. Germline CDR1 and CDR2: LNHNV and YYDKDF (reference sequence). CDR3 length: 15 amino acids. CDR3 sequence: CATSRDVAGGYGYTF. For the CDR3, the DNA is TGTGCCACCAGCAGAGATGTGGCAGGGGGCTATGGCTACACCTTC.

This chain joins TRBV7-9 and TRBJ2-7; D not certain. The CDR3 has 14 residues. In germline, CDR1 is SEHNR, CDR2 FQNEAQ (reference sequence). V lost 3 bases and J 2 bases, leaving 11 bases between the germline ends. CDR3 residues: CASSFLFVPYEQYF. For the CDR3, the DNA is TGTGCCAGCAGCTTCTTATTTGTTCCCTACGAGCAGTACTTC.

The count of this clone is one. The chain recombines TRBV15 with TRBJ2-1; TRBD2 agrees at 9 bases. This CDR3 has 17 residues. The germline V gene encodes CDR1 LNHNV and CDR2 YYDKDF (reference sequence). V dropped 3 bases and J dropped 2; count of bases not matched to a gene: 8. The CDR3: CATSSSGRGFAYNEQFF. In nucleotides, the CDR3 is TGTGCCACCAGCAGTAGCGGGAGAGGGTTCGCCTACAATGAGCAGTTCTTC.

The sample holds a few counts of this clone. The V call is TRBV19, the J call TRBJ2-7; 11 nucleotides line up with TRBD1. Germline-derived CDR1 and CDR2 are LNHDA and SQIVND (reference sequence). The CDR3 is 16 amino acids. J was trimmed by 4 bases and V by 4 bases; bases with no gene match: 9. The CDR3 is CASSTRTGGAIYEQYF. The CDR3 DNA reads as TGTGCCAGTAGTACAAGGACAGGGGGCGCGATATACGAGCAGTACTTC.

V usage is TRBV18 and J usage is TRBJ2-7; D not resolved. Looked up from germline, CDR1 is KGHSH and CDR2 is LQKENI. The CDR3 totals 11 residues. The V and J ends lost 1 base and 6 bases respectively, with 4 bases between them. As DNA, the CDR3 is TGTGCCAGCTCACCACGCGGCGAGCAGTACTTC. This sequence encodes CASSPRGEQYF.

The V and J genes are TRBV3-1 (or the pseudogene TRBV3-2) and TRBJ1-4; 7 nucleotides agree with TRBD1. In germline, CDR1 is LGHDT, CDR2 YNNKEL (reference sequence). Trimming took 1 base from V and 7 from J; bases not matched to a gene: 12. The CDR3 contains 17 residues. This chain's CDR3 is CASSQVLGNRGSEKLFF. For the CDR3, the DNA is TGTGCCAGCAGCCAAGTATTGGGGAACAGGGGAAGTGAAAAACTGTTTTTT.

The chain combines TRBV11-2 with TRBJ2-1; TRBD1 aligns across 7 bases. The trim removed 1 base at V and 8 bases at J, leaving 11 bases unmatched. Germline V gene data show CDR1 as SGHAT and CDR2 as FQNNGV. The CDR3 contains 16 residues. The CDR3 spells CASSLVTGVGIYEQFF. The DNA of the CDR3 is TGTGCCAGCAGCTTAGTTACAGGGGTGGGGATATATGAGCAGTTCTTC. The whole variable domain, filled in from reference TRBV11-2 and TRBJ2-1, reads EAGVAQSPRYKIIEKRQSVAFWCNPISGHATLYWYQQILGQGPKLLIQFQNNGVVDDSQLPKDRFSAERLKGVDSTLKIQPAKLEDSAVYLCASSLVTGVGIYEQFFGPGTRLTVL.

V is TRBV6-5 and J is TRBJ1-2, with 9 positions matching TRBD1. The germline gives CDR1 MNHEY, CDR2 SVGAGI. CDR3 length: 14 amino acids. V was clipped by 6 bases and J by 3 bases; unmatched bases: 5. The CDR3 protein is CASRGDREDYGYTF. Written as DNA, the CDR3 is TGTGCCAGCAGGGGGGACAGGGAAGACTATGGCTACACCTTC.

The V and J genes are TRBV27 and TRBJ2-1, with TRBD2 identical over 11 bases. Trimming took 4 bases from V and 4 from J; bases not matched to a gene: 3. Per germline, CDR1 MNHEY and CDR2 SMNVEV (reference sequence). The length of the CDR3 is 15 residues. The CDR3: CASSSGLAGYNEQFF. DNA of the CDR3: TGTGCCAGCAGTTCCGGACTAGCGGGTTACAATGAGCAGTTCTTC.

This chain links TRBV6-6 with TRBJ2-2; 9 bases agree with TRBD2. The germline V gene encodes CDR1 MNHNY and CDR2 SVGAGI (reference sequence). The CDR3 length is 17 residues. Trimming at V came to 5 bases and at J to 7 bases, leaving 14 bases not matched to a gene. The DNA for the CDR3 is TGTGCCAGCAGTCACCATAGCGGGAGTGGTCGCGACGGGGAGCTGTTTTTT. Encoded protein: CASSHHSGSGRDGELFF.

The chain combines TRBV29-1 with TRBJ2-7; D is undetermined. The ends were cut back, 6 bases at V and 2 bases at J, with 11 bases in the middle. CDR3 length: 12 residues. Germline lookup yields CDR1 SQVTM and CDR2 ANQGSEA. DNA of the CDR3: TGCAGCGTCACCAAAACTACCTACGAGCAGTACTTC. Translation gives CSVTKTTYEQYF.

This rearrangement joins TRBV2 to TRBJ1-1, with D perhaps TRBD1 (5 bases). V was clipped by 2 bases and J by 11 bases, with 9 bases between them. CDR3 length: 11 amino acids. CDR1 and CDR2 (germline): SNHLY, FYNNEI. The CDR3 bases are TGTGCCAGCAGTGAAAGGGGTCCGGCTTTCTTT. Translation: CASSERGPAFF.

The rearrangement uses TRBV19 and TRBJ1-6, with TRBD1 matching over 8 bases. V was clipped by 3 bases and J by 10 bases; unmatched bases: 14. This CDR3 is 17 amino acids long. CDR1 and CDR2 (germline): LNHDA, SQIVND (reference sequence). The chain's CDR3 is CASSMQGAQGVGSPLHF. Here the CDR3 DNA reads TGTGCCAGTAGTATGCAGGGGGCGCAAGGTGTTGGATCACCCCTCCACTTT.

The chain uses TRBV7-2 and TRBJ2-7; 11 bases are shared with TRBD2. Germline-derived CDR1 and CDR2 are SGHTA and FQGNSA. The junction had 5 bases not matched to a gene; V was cut back by 0 bases and J by 4 bases. This CDR3 contains 16 residues. DNA of the CDR3: TGTGCCAGCAGCTTAGCGCTAGCGGGAGGTGGTTACGAGCAGTACTTC. Translating it yields CASSLALAGGGYEQYF.

CDR3 sequence: CASSHLAGANTEAFF. The CDR3 DNA sequence: TGTGCCAGCAGCCATCTTGCAGGGGCCAACACTGAAGCTTTCTTT. The V and J genes are TRBV14 and TRBJ1-1; possibly TRBD1 for D (6 bases). CDR1 is SGHDN, CDR2 FVKESK, per germline. The CDR3 has 15 residues. Trimming removed 3 bases from V and 2 bases from J, with 13 bases in between.

The chain has TRBV29-1 and TRBJ2-7; weak D call: TRBD2 (5 bases). Germline assignment: CDR1 SQVTM and CDR2 ANQGSEA. Trimming left V 3 bases short and J 0 bases short, with 15 bases between. CDR3 length: 15 amino acids. CDR3 in amino acids: CSVEGISGSSYEQYF. CDR3 DNA: TGCAGCGTTGAGGGGATTTCGGGGAGCTCCTACGAGCAGTACTTC.

V usage is TRBV28 and J usage is TRBJ1-1; the D gene is possibly TRBD1 (5 bases). The CDR3 covers 11 residues. Trimming took 6 bases from V and 7 from J, leaving 9 bases between them. Germline CDR1 and CDR2: MDHEN and SYDVKM. The CDR3 here is CASRDDSEAFF. CDR3 nucleotide sequence: TGTGCCAGCAGAGACGACAGTGAAGCTTTCTTT. Based on the CDR3 plus reference TRBV28 and TRBJ1-1, the full variable domain is DVKVTQSSRYLVKRTGEKVFLECVQDMDHENMFWYRQDPGLGLRLIYFSYDVKMKEKGDIPEGYSVSREKKERFSLILESASTNQTSMYLCASRDDSEAFFGQGTRLTVV.

Details on this clone: This CDR3 is also generated by other DNA sequences in the sample. This sequence joins TRBV6-2 or TRBV6-3 and TRBJ1-1; a possible D gene is TRBD1 (5 bases). The germline V gene has CDR1 MNHEY and CDR2 SVGEGT. Trimming pared 4 bases from V and 7 bases from J, leaving 10 bases between. The CDR3 contains 12 residues. The CDR3 loop is CASSWGGSEAFF. The CDR3 DNA reads as TGTGCCAGCAGTTGGGGCGGTAGTGAAGCTTTCTTT.